This TCR beta chain appears in the sequencing data of a study of cytomegalovirus exposure and HLA in healthy donors. Study background: Later analysis reported that the 120 or so validation repertoires shared the platform of the approximately 670 first-cohort repertoires. Broader study findings: Three chains linked to CMV were shown in vitro to be specific for CMV antigens.

Concerning this clone: The antigen is unknown.

Sequencing used immunoSEQ multiplex PCR; TCRdb keeps in-frame clones, though not all of them. The table lists more than 85,000 clones, roughly 86% of them singletons, with 2% to 2.5% in the top ten. The CDR3 sequence is 14 residues long. Germline V gene data show CDR1 as SGHRS and CDR2 as YFSETQ. V shed 4 bases and J 6 bases; nucleotides not matched to a gene: 8. These donors were members of the approximately 110-subject validation cohort, a group separate from the approximately 670-subject first cohort. The gene calls are TRBV5-1 and TRBJ2-7; 9 nucleotides line up with TRBD1. Material for sequencing was PBMCs. The clonotype originates from a woman between 18 and 29 years old in good health and CMV-seronegative. CDR3 protein: CASSTGQGDREQYF. The CDR3, as DNA: TGCGCCAGCAGCACGGGACAGGGAGATCGCGAGCAGTACTTC.